This T cell receptor (beta chain) derives from a study of shared T cell receptors in the human thymus. V shed 6 bases and J 5 bases; nucleotides not matched to a gene: 4. CDR3 length equals 14 residues. Looked up from germline, CDR1 is SNHLY and CDR2 is FYNNEI. This clone occurred a few times. Only in-frame clones appear in the TCRdb table, and some are missing; sequencing was by immunoSEQ multiplex PCR. The profile covers just under 550,000 clones, with roughly 74% appearing a single time and around 0.013% taken by the ten largest. This same sample was also taken into another study, of human thymus T cells.

This chain joins TRBV2 and TRBJ2-3; 11 bases match TRBD2. The material sequenced was thymocytes. The sequence came from a boy younger than two with a congenital heart defect. CDR3 DNA: TGTGCCAGCAGAATAGCGGGAGGGCAAGATACGCAGTATTTT. Translated: CASRIAGGQDTQYF. The entire variable domain, with the rest obtained from reference TRBV2 and TRBJ2-3, is as follows: EPEVTQTPSHQVTQMGQEVILRCVPISNHLYFYWYRQILGQKVEFLVSFYNNEISEKSEIFDDQFSVERPDGSNFTLKIRSTKLEDSAMYFCASRIAGGQDTQYFGPGTRLTVL.